These 5 T cell receptor beta chains were sequenced from one sample in a study of Ad26.COV2.S vaccination and SARS-CoV-2 variants (dated by TCRdb to about 2021). In the paper's terms, the treatment or condition label means: roughly 18 received Ad26.COV2.S at low or high dose, single or two shots; 5 received placebo; per-sample allocation not given. For vaccine and placebo recipients, the sequenced repertoires came from samples collected on day 63 after the first injection. Library prep was done by the immunoSEQ multiplex PCR assay. TCRdb took this table from immuneACCESS and kept in-frame rearrangements with V and J called. Such tables lack part of the clones; where checked against another copy, unresolved V genes explain under half of the gap, and the rest is unexplained. For this sample there are about 350,000 clones; around 84% appear just once. The leading ten clones occupy 2.5% to 3.5% of the sample.

The specimen was peripheral blood, collected in a trial of Ad26.COV2.S vaccine versus placebo. The receptors derive from a person aged 18-65 years who received the Ad26.COV2.S COVID-19 vaccine or a placebo.

This sequence joins TRBV1 and TRBJ2-4; TRBD2 is taken as the D call from the table, unchecked against the DNA. TRBV1 is an annotated pseudogene. CDR3 size: 20 residues. The CDR3 region is CTSSQIGGLAGTLAKNIQYF. The CDR3 coding sequence is TGCACCAGCAGCCAGATAGGGGGACTAGCGGGGACCCTAGCCAAAAACATTCAGTACTTC.

This chain connects TRBV28 to TRBJ1-5, with D possibly TRBD1 on 6 matching bases. V was cut by 2 bases and J by 5 bases, with 10 bases left in between. This CDR3 has 14 amino acids. From germline, CDR1 is MDHEN and CDR2 SYDVKM. The chain's CDR3 is CASSLQQGDQPQHF. In DNA form, the CDR3 reads TGTGCCAGCAGTTTACAACAGGGAGATCAGCCCCAGCATTTT. Complete variable domain (other parts from reference TRBV28 and TRBJ1-5): DVKVTQSSRYLVKRTGEKVFLECVQDMDHENMFWYRQDPGLGLRLIYFSYDVKMKEKGDIPEGYSVSREKKERFSLILESASTNQTSMYLCASSLQQGDQPQHFGDGTRLSIL.

This chain uses TRBV28 with TRBJ2-3; possible D gene TRBD2, 5 bases. This CDR3 contains 14 residues. The germline V gene encodes CDR1 MDHEN and CDR2 SYDVKM. V lost 9 bases and J 1 base, leaving 14 bases between the germline ends. The CDR3 sequence: CASSVGAGTDTQYF. The CDR3 region has the DNA TGTGCCAGTTCGGTCGGAGCGGGCACAGATACGCAGTATTTT. The full variable domain, completed using reference TRBV28 and TRBJ2-3, is DVKVTQSSRYLVKRTGEKVFLECVQDMDHENMFWYRQDPGLGLRLIYFSYDVKMKEKGDIPEGYSVSREKKERFSLILESASTNQTSMYLCASSVGAGTDTQYFGPGTRLTVL.

The V and J genes are TRBV19 and TRBJ2-2; D is possibly TRBD2 (7 bases). Germline CDR1 and CDR2: LNHDA and SQIVND (reference sequence). The CDR3 sequence is 15 residues long. V dropped 3 bases and J dropped 3 bases, with 11 bases sitting between them. CDR3 in amino acids: CASSMAGAHTGELFF. In nucleotides, the CDR3 is TGTGCCAGTAGTATGGCGGGGGCTCACACCGGGGAGCTGTTTTTT.

This clone was seen only once. V usage is TRBV4-1 and J usage is TRBJ2-1, with TRBD2 matching 10 bases. Germline loops: CDR1 MGHRA, CDR2 YSYEKL. J lost 4 bases, V lost 0 bases, and 18 bases had no gene match. The CDR3 consists of 21 residues. This CDR3 reads CASSQDTVTVAGGAGYNEQFF. The CDR3 DNA follows: TGCGCCAGCAGCCAAGATACCGTTACGGTAGCGGGAGGTGCGGGGTACAATGAGCAGTTCTTC.